One sample yielded the 26 T cell receptor beta chains listed below, sequenced in a study of blood T cell repertoires in COVID-19. Sequencing used immunoSEQ multiplex PCR; TCRdb keeps in-frame clones, though not all of them. Of 150,000 to 200,000 clones in the sample, 70% to 90% were seen once. The sequencing sample was made of peripheral blood. All receptors come from a human donor with active or convalescent COVID-19. The donor label of this sample is uncertain.

The chain employs TRBV4-1 and TRBJ1-4, with no clear D. Germline lookup yields CDR1 MGHRA and CDR2 YSYEKL. There are 15 residues in the CDR3. V dropped 4 bases and J dropped 7 bases, with 16 bases sitting between them. The CDR3 coding sequence is TGCGCCAGCAGCCGCACTGAGCTCAACCCTGAAAAACTGTTTTTT. This codes for CASSRTELNPEKLFF.

The gene calls are TRBV5-5 and TRBJ2-1, with 8 bases fitting TRBD2. CDR1 and CDR2 from the germline V gene are SGHKS and YYEKEE (reference sequence). J gave up 6 bases and V 4 bases, and 9 bases lay outside the gene matches. This CDR3 has 15 residues. This chain's CDR3 is CASSGTRGFGNEQFF. In nucleotides, the CDR3 is TGTGCCAGCAGCGGGACTAGGGGGTTCGGCAATGAGCAGTTCTTC.

The chain links TRBV24-1 to TRBJ2-3; 7 bases fit TRBD1. Losses at the gene ends were 2 bases for V and 2 bases for J; bases not matched to a gene: 3. The CDR3 has 15 amino acids. The germline gives CDR1 KGHDR, CDR2 SFDVKD. In DNA form, the CDR3 reads TGTGCCACCAGTGATTCAGGGGGAGACACAGATACGCAGTATTTT. This gives the protein CATSDSGGDTDTQYF.

The chain combines TRBV19 with TRBJ1-2; 9 bases fit TRBD1. CDR3 length: 16 amino acids. The trim removed 1 base at V and 4 bases at J, leaving 7 bases unmatched. Germline V lookup: CDR1 LNHDA, CDR2 SQIVND (reference sequence). CDR3 nucleotides: TGTGCCAGTAGTATAGTAGGGGACAGGGACCCCTATGGCTACACCTTC. Amino acids: CASSIVGDRDPYGYTF.

The chain recombines TRBV11-1 with TRBJ1-2; possibly TRBD1 for D (6 bases). This CDR3 is 13 amino acids long. Germline CDR1 is SGHAT and CDR2 is FQDESV (reference sequence). V lost 3 bases, J lost 2 bases, and 7 bases lay in between. The CDR3 DNA reads TGTGCCAGCAGCTTTGACAGGAACTATGGCTACACCTTC. Its protein product is CASSFDRNYGYTF.

V gene TRBV7-6 combines with J gene TRBJ2-5; possible D gene TRBD2, 6 bases. Looked up from germline, CDR1 is SGHVS and CDR2 is FNYEAQ. V shed 3 bases and J shed 3 bases, with 14 bases lying between them. This CDR3 has 15 amino acids. CDR3 protein: CASSFSTREEETQYF. The CDR3 bases are TGTGCCAGCAGCTTTAGTACCAGGGAGGAAGAGACCCAGTACTTC.

The chain is built from TRBV2 and TRBJ2-5, with 9 positions matching TRBD2. Trimming cost V 5 bases and J 7 bases; bases outside gene matches: 14. CDR1 is SNHLY, CDR2 FYNNEI, per germline. The CDR3 loop spans 16 amino acids. CDR3 DNA sequence: TGTGCCAGCAGTATCCGTCCTACTAGCGGGCGTGGGACCCAGTACTTC. Translation gives CASSIRPTSGRGTQYF.

The V and J genes are TRBV11-2 and TRBJ2-7, with D perhaps matching TRBD1 (6 bases). CDR3 length: 14 residues. Trimming cost V 4 bases and J 2 bases, with 12 bases left between them. The germline V gene encodes CDR1 SGHAT and CDR2 FQNNGV. The CDR3: CASSSNRVAYEQYF. The CDR3 nucleotides are TGTGCCAGCAGCTCGAACAGGGTGGCCTACGAGCAGTACTTC.

V usage is TRBV28 and J usage is TRBJ1-5; no firm D call. CDR3 length: 15 residues. The germline V gene encodes CDR1 MDHEN and CDR2 SYDVKM. V was shortened by 8 bases and J by 2 bases, with 16 bases between the two germline ends. The CDR3 protein is CASRDPGIRNQPQHF. The DNA of the CDR3 is TGTGCCAGCCGGGATCCAGGTATCCGCAATCAGCCCCAGCATTTT.

V usage is TRBV27 and J usage is TRBJ2-2; 12 bases align to TRBD2. Per germline, CDR1 MNHEY and CDR2 SMNVEV (reference sequence). Trimming cost V 6 bases and J 5 bases; bases outside gene matches: 7. The CDR3 runs to 16 residues. CDR3 amino acids: CASRGGGTSGTGELFF. The DNA of the CDR3 is TGTGCCAGCAGGGGGGGCGGGACTAGCGGGACCGGGGAGCTGTTTTTT.

This chain links TRBV3-1 (or the pseudogene TRBV3-2) with TRBJ2-2, with 7 bases fitting TRBD1. With V trimmed by 3 bases and J by 7 bases, 8 bases remained unmatched. Germline values: CDR1 LGHDT, CDR2 YNNKEL (reference sequence). The CDR3 extends over 15 amino acids. CDR3: CASSQVYRGGGELFF. The CDR3 DNA reads TGTGCCAGCAGCCAGGTTTACAGGGGTGGCGGGGAGCTGTTTTTT.

The V and J genes are TRBV9 and TRBJ2-2; weak D call: TRBD2 (6 bases). The CDR3 loop spans 15 amino acids. V shed 0 bases and J shed 4 bases, with 10 bases lying between them. Germline lookup yields CDR1 SGDLS and CDR2 YYNGEE. Here the CDR3 DNA reads TGTGCCAGCAGCGTAGAGGGACTGCCCACCGGGGAGCTGTTTTTT. It is translated as CASSVEGLPTGELFF.

The rearrangement links TRBV2 to TRBJ2-3, with TRBD2 matching 13 bases. J gave up 6 bases and V 2 bases, and 5 bases lay outside the gene matches. CDR1 is SNHLY and CDR2 is FYNNEI in the germline V gene. This CDR3 spans 16 amino acids. This chain's CDR3 is CASSERLAGGADTQYF. The CDR3 nucleotides read TGTGCCAGCAGTGAACGACTAGCGGGGGGCGCTGATACGCAGTATTTT.

This clone was observed once. This sequence joins TRBV6-2 or TRBV6-3 and TRBJ2-7; 7 nucleotides line up with TRBD1. V was pared by 7 bases and J by 2 bases, with 8 bases of the junction left unmatched. The CDR3 length is 14 residues. In germline, CDR1 is MNHEY, CDR2 SVGEGT. CDR3 amino acids: CASTPRDSTYEQYF. The CDR3 DNA reads TGTGCCAGCACCCCCCGGGACAGCACCTACGAGCAGTACTTC.

The chain combines TRBV7-3 with TRBJ2-3; D is unclear. CDR3 length equals 16 residues. V lost 5 bases and J 1 base, leaving 16 bases between the germline ends. CDR1 is SGHTA and CDR2 is FQGTGA in the germline V gene. CDR3 residues: CASSPSFSSGTDTQYF. CDR3 bases: TGTGCCAGCAGCCCGTCATTCTCATCGGGCACAGATACGCAGTATTTT.

The table lists this clone with a few counts. The chain is built from TRBV4-1 and TRBJ2-7, with D possibly TRBD2 on 5 matching bases. The CDR3 is 14 amino acids. V lost 6 bases to trimming and J lost 3 bases, with 15 bases between them. Germline CDR1 MGHRA, CDR2 YSYEKL. CDR3 loop: CASSPNVGNYEQYF. CDR3 DNA sequence: TGCGCCAGCAGTCCCAACGTCGGGAACTACGAGCAGTACTTC.

The chain employs TRBV5-1 and TRBJ2-1, with D maybe TRBD2 (6 bases). The germline V gene encodes CDR1 SGHRS and CDR2 YFSETQ. CDR3 length: 16 residues. The V and J ends lost 4 bases and 0 bases respectively, with 14 bases between them. CDR3 nucleotide sequence: TGCGCCAGCAGCCCCCTTGGGGACTCCTCCTACAATGAGCAGTTCTTC. This gives the protein CASSPLGDSSYNEQFF.

The V gene is TRBV11-3, the J gene TRBJ1-4; 8 nucleotides match TRBD1. V lost 1 base, J lost 5 bases, and 12 bases stayed unmatched. The CDR3 totals 18 residues. Germline CDR1 and CDR2: SGHNT and YENEEA. CDR3 coding DNA: TGTGCCAGCAGCTTAGCCTCTTGGGGACAGGAGTTAAATGAAAAACTGTTTTTT. Its translation: CASSLASWGQELNEKLFF.

The CDR3 coding sequence is TGTGCCAGCAGCCAAAGCTCTGGCTACACCTTC. It translates to CASSQSSGYTF. The chain carries TRBV3-1 (or the pseudogene TRBV3-2) and TRBJ1-2; no clear D gene. The germline CDR1 and CDR2 sequences are LGHDT and YNNKEL (reference sequence). The CDR3 has 11 amino acids. V lost 2 bases to trimming and J lost 7 bases, with 5 bases between them.

The chain combines TRBV6-2 or TRBV6-3 with TRBJ2-5, with 8 bases fitting TRBD2. Germline CDR1 and CDR2: MNHEY and SVGEGT. The CDR3 is 14 amino acids. V shed 2 bases, J shed 14 bases, and the junction held 13 bases outside the gene matches. In DNA, the CDR3 is TGTGCCAGCAGTTACGGACAGACCCTTAGCGGGGACTACTTC. It is translated as CASSYGQTLSGDYF.

The J gene is TRBJ2-5, the V gene TRBV5-6; 7 bases fit TRBD2. The length of the CDR3 is 16 residues. Unmatched junction bases numbered 14, after V lost 4 bases and J lost 5 bases. Germline V gene data show CDR1 as SGHDT and CDR2 as YYEEEE. The CDR3 spells CASSPTRREGRETQYF. The CDR3 region has the DNA TGTGCCAGCAGCCCAACCCGGAGGGAGGGCCGGGAGACCCAGTACTTC.

The chain is built from TRBV28 and TRBJ2-3, with 7 bases identical to TRBD1. Germline CDR1 is MDHEN and CDR2 is SYDVKM. This CDR3 has 13 amino acids. Trimming cost V 6 bases and J 12 bases; bases outside gene matches: 12. The CDR3 here is CASSQSRGPFQYF. CDR3 nucleotides: TGTGCCAGCAGCCAGAGTAGGGGGCCCTTTCAGTATTTT.

The sample holds a few counts of this clone. The V and J genes are TRBV29-1 and TRBJ1-2; 10 nucleotides line up with TRBD1. Per the germline V gene, CDR1 is SQVTM and CDR2 is ANQGSEA. The CDR3 runs 12 residues. V lost 2 bases to trimming and J lost 9 bases; unmatched junction nucleotides: 3. The CDR3 nucleotides are TGCAGCGTTGAAAGGGGACAGGGGAGCTACACCTTC. As protein: CSVERGQGSYTF.

The chain has TRBV5-4 and TRBJ2-7, with 8 nucleotides matching TRBD1. V shed 4 bases, J shed 4 bases, and the junction held 7 bases outside the gene matches. The CDR3 extends over 14 amino acids. CDR1 SGHNT and CDR2 YYREEE come from the germline V gene (reference sequence). The CDR3 DNA sequence: TGTGCCAGCAGCCTGGGACAGGATGTATACGAGCAGTACTTC. This encodes CASSLGQDVYEQYF.

The V call is TRBV2, the J call TRBJ2-2; D not resolved. Germline V CDR1 and CDR2: SNHLY, FYNNEI. The CDR3 spans 16 residues. The ends were cut back, 6 bases at V and 0 bases at J, with 14 bases in the middle. DNA for the CDR3: TGTGCCAGCAGACTCGCCTCGCCATCGAACACCGGGGAGCTGTTTTTT. Translating gives CASRLASPSNTGELFF.

V and J are TRBV25-1 and TRBJ2-2; 9 bases match TRBD1. Looked up from germline, CDR1 is MGHDK and CDR2 is SYGVNS. This CDR3 comprises 17 residues. V dropped 4 bases and J dropped 0; count of bases not matched to a gene: 6. CDR3 nucleotide sequence: TGTGCCAGCAGTGGGGACAGGGCGTTCGCGAACACCGGGGAGCTGTTTTTT. Amino acids: CASSGDRAFANTGELFF.